The 24 T cell receptor beta chains presented below share a single source sample, sequenced in a study of blood T cell repertoires in COVID-19. This table comes from immunoSEQ multiplex PCR, and its TCRdb copy is limited to in-frame clones, with some not included. The table records 90,000 or so clones, about four fifths of them present only once. The sequencing input was peripheral blood. These TCRs come from a human donor in a cohort sampled during active COVID-19.

This rearrangement joins TRBV5-8 to TRBJ2-7; 7 bases match TRBD1. This CDR3 contains 15 residues. J was trimmed by 2 bases and V by 2 bases; bases with no gene match: 7. Per germline, CDR1 SGHTS and CDR2 YDEGEE. The CDR3 bases are TGTGCCAGCAGCTTACCTACAGGGGATGCCTACGAGCAGTACTTC. This gives the protein CASSLPTGDAYEQYF.

V gene TRBV6-6 combines with J gene TRBJ2-2; D is perhaps TRBD1 (6 bases). From germline, CDR1 is MNHNY and CDR2 SVGAGI (reference sequence). The length of the CDR3 is 18 residues. Trimming removed 5 bases at V and 5 bases at J, with 24 bases between. The CDR3 DNA is TGTGCCAGCAGTCCGGTTCTCGAGGACAGTAAACATACCGGGGAGCTGTTTTTT. Encoded protein: CASSPVLEDSKHTGELFF.

The chain has TRBV7-9 and TRBJ1-5, with a weak D call TRBD1 (5 bases). Trimming took off 4 bases at V and 2 bases at J, with 15 bases between the two ends. The CDR3 contains 16 residues. Per germline, CDR1 SEHNR and CDR2 FQNEAQ (reference sequence). CDR3 protein: CASSSRGIGGNQPQHF. CDR3 DNA sequence: TGTGCCAGCAGCTCTCGGGGGATCGGGGGCAATCAGCCCCAGCATTTT.

The table lists this clone with a count of one. The rearrangement joins TRBV7-2 to TRBJ2-5, with 13 bases identical to TRBD2. This CDR3 contains 18 residues. The trim removed 1 base at V and 5 bases at J, leaving 10 bases unmatched. Germline CDR1 reads SGHTA; CDR2 reads FQGNSA. The CDR3 sequence is CASSLVAGLAGDFETQYF. The CDR3 nucleotides are TGTGCCAGCAGCTTAGTGGCTGGACTAGCGGGAGATTTTGAGACCCAGTACTTC.

In this sample, this clone turned up a few times. The CDR3 region has the DNA TGTGCCAGCAGCGAGGAGGCCGACAGGGGGGGCTACACCTTC. Protein product: CASSEEADRGGYTF. The genes are TRBV9 and TRBJ1-2; TRBD1 matches at 9 bases. The V gene's germline CDR1 is SGDLS and CDR2 YYNGEE. V was clipped by 3 bases and J by 8 bases; unmatched bases: 8. CDR3 length equals 14 residues.

The CDR3 region has the DNA TGCGCCAGCAGCCAAGGCGGGAGGAACACAGATACGCAGTATTTT. Translation: CASSQGGRNTDTQYF. The chain employs TRBV4-1 and TRBJ2-3, with TRBD2 identical over 8 bases. Germline V gives CDR1 MGHRA, CDR2 YSYEKL. The CDR3 runs 15 residues. Trimming took 1 base from V and 2 from J; bases not matched to a gene: 2.

The genes are TRBV21-1 and TRBJ2-1; TRBD1, the table's D call, lacks a check against the DNA. TRBV21-1 is a pseudogene. The CDR3 covers 17 residues. CDR3 sequence: CASDRPGQRIPGLEQFF. The CDR3 nucleotides are TGTGCCAGCGACCGCCCGGGACAGCGGATTCCAGGGCTTGAGCAGTTCTTC.

The chain links TRBV7-2 to TRBJ2-5, with D perhaps matching TRBD2 (5 bases). Trimming cost V 5 bases and J 2 bases, with 15 bases left between them. The CDR3 length is 15 residues. CDR1 is SGHTA and CDR2 is FQGNSA in the germline V gene. The CDR3 region is CASSLLGVSQETQYF. The DNA of the CDR3 is TGTGCCAGCAGCCTGCTCGGGGTTAGTCAAGAGACCCAGTACTTC.

This clone showed up just a few times. This chain links TRBV9 with TRBJ2-7, with 14 nucleotides matching TRBD2. J was trimmed by 2 bases and V by 5 bases; bases with no gene match: 3. This CDR3 has 15 amino acids. Germline V CDR1 and CDR2: SGDLS, YYNGEE. The CDR3 is CASSEGLAGAYEQYF. CDR3 DNA sequence: TGTGCCAGCAGTGAGGGACTAGCGGGAGCCTACGAGCAGTACTTC.

CDR3 sequence reads: CASSQEPYYEQYF. Here the CDR3 DNA reads TGTGCCAGCAGCCAAGAACCCTACTACGAGCAGTACTTC. The V and J genes are TRBV3-1 (or the pseudogene TRBV3-2) and TRBJ2-7; D remains unclear. Per germline, CDR1 LGHDT and CDR2 YNNKEL (reference sequence). The CDR3 is 13 residues long. V lost 0 bases and J lost 3, with 6 bases in between.

V gene TRBV13 combines with J gene TRBJ2-3; a possible D gene is TRBD2 (5 bases). Looked up from germline, CDR1 is PRHDT and CDR2 is FYEKMQ (reference sequence). Trimming removed 1 base at V and 2 bases at J, with 16 bases between. CDR3 length: 17 amino acids. CDR3 amino acids: CASSLEGAPTYTDTQYF. CDR3 DNA: TGTGCCAGCAGCTTAGAGGGAGCGCCAACCTACACAGATACGCAGTATTTT. Complete variable domain (other parts from reference TRBV13 and TRBJ2-3): AAGVIQSPRHLIKEKRETATLKCYPIPRHDTVYWYQQGPGQDPQFLISFYEKMQSDKGSIPDRFSAQQFSDYHSELNMSSLELGDSALYFCASSLEGAPTYTDTQYFGPGTRLTVL.

The gene calls are TRBV3-1 (or the pseudogene TRBV3-2) and TRBJ1-1, with TRBD1 matching over 7 bases. CDR3 size: 16 residues. V trimming: 4 bases; J trimming: 1 base; junction bases outside the gene matches: 9. Germline V CDR1 and CDR2: LGHDT, YNNKEL (reference sequence). The CDR3 sequence: CASSRRSGTANTEAFF. Here the CDR3 DNA reads TGTGCCAGCAGCCGCCGTAGCGGGACAGCGAACACTGAAGCTTTCTTT.

The chain employs TRBV19 and TRBJ2-2, with 8 bases identical to TRBD1. This CDR3 comprises 18 residues. Germline lookup yields CDR1 LNHDA and CDR2 SQIVND (reference sequence). The ends lost 5 bases at V and 1 base at J; junction bases unmatched: 12. The CDR3 spells CASSDPSTGTGNTGELFF. The CDR3 region has the DNA TGTGCCAGTAGTGATCCATCGACCGGGACAGGGAACACCGGGGAGCTGTTTTTT.

The chain combines TRBV3-1 (or the pseudogene TRBV3-2) with TRBJ1-4; tentative D call: TRBD1 (5 bases). This CDR3 is built from 15 residues. V gave up 4 bases and J gave up 0 bases, with 9 bases separating them. Germline lookup yields CDR1 LGHDT and CDR2 YNNKEL (reference sequence). CDR3 coding DNA: TGTGCCAGCAGCCTCGACAGAGCAACTAATGAAAAACTGTTTTTT. It encodes CASSLDRATNEKLFF.

The gene calls are TRBV6-2 or TRBV6-3 and TRBJ2-1, with a possible D match to TRBD2 (6 bases). The V end was cut by 2 bases, the J end by 1 base, with 15 bases between. CDR3 length equals 17 residues. Germline V gene data show CDR1 as MNHEY and CDR2 as SVGEGT. The DNA of the CDR3 is TGTGCCAGCAGTTACGGACTAACGAGTGGATCCTACAATGAGCAGTTCTTC. This codes for CASSYGLTSGSYNEQFF.

In its sample, this clone was seen a few times. The rearrangement joins TRBV19 to TRBJ1-1; weak D call: TRBD1 (6 bases). The V gene lost 5 bases and the J gene lost 1 base, with 14 bases spanning the gap. Germline values: CDR1 LNHDA, CDR2 SQIVND (reference sequence). CDR3 size: 15 residues. The CDR3 reads CASSPRGHGNTEAFF. The CDR3 bases are TGTGCCAGTAGTCCCCGGGGACACGGGAACACTGAAGCTTTCTTT.

The genes are TRBV25-1 and TRBJ2-7; 11 bases line up with TRBD2. With V trimmed by 5 bases and J by 3 bases, 3 bases remained unmatched. Germline lookup yields CDR1 MGHDK and CDR2 SYGVNS. The length of the CDR3 is 14 residues. CDR3 DNA sequence: TGTGCCAGCAGTAAGACTAGCGGGGTCTACGAGCAGTACTTC. Its protein product is CASSKTSGVYEQYF.

The gene calls are TRBV11-2 and TRBJ2-1, with TRBD2 identical over 8 bases. The CDR3 runs to 18 residues. J lost 4 bases, V lost 5 bases, and 16 bases had no gene match. CDR1 and CDR2 from the germline V gene are SGHAT and FQNNGV. In DNA, the CDR3 is TGTGCCAGCAGCCGCGAGAGGGGTAGCGGGACTAGGTACAATGAGCAGTTCTTC. It specifies CASSRERGSGTRYNEQFF.

The chain uses TRBV29-1 and TRBJ1-2; D is possibly TRBD1 (5 bases). This CDR3 spans 11 amino acids. Trimming left V 7 bases short and J 4 bases short, with 10 bases between. The germline CDR1 and CDR2 sequences are SQVTM and ANQGSEA. The CDR3 nucleotides read TGCAGCGACGGGACTCTCTATGGCTACACCTTC. This gives the protein CSDGTLYGYTF.

This chain joins TRBV7-2 and TRBJ1-2; no reliable D call. V lost 0 bases and J 2 bases, leaving 7 bases between the germline ends. Germline lookup yields CDR1 SGHTA and CDR2 FQGNSA. The CDR3 is 14 amino acids. CDR3 amino acids: CASSLAYSNYGYTF. CDR3 coding DNA: TGTGCCAGCAGCTTAGCGTACAGCAACTATGGCTACACCTTC. The full variable domain, completed using reference TRBV7-2 and TRBJ1-2, is GAGVSQSPSNKVTEKGKDVELRCDPISGHTALYWYRQSLGQGLEFLIYFQGNSAPDKSGLPSDRFSAERTGGSVSTLTIQRTQQEDSAVYLCASSLAYSNYGYTFGSGTRLTVV.

The CDR3 region is CASSTDLPSTDTQYF. The CDR3 nucleotides read TGTGCCAGTAGTACGGACTTACCTAGCACAGATACGCAGTATTTT. This chain joins TRBV19 and TRBJ2-3, with TRBD2 as a possible D gene (5 bases). Germline CDR1 LNHDA, CDR2 SQIVND (reference sequence). This CDR3 comprises 15 residues. Trimming took 4 bases from V and 0 from J, leaving 11 bases between them.

The chain combines TRBV18 with TRBJ1-2, with D perhaps TRBD1 (5 bases). V lost 2 bases and J lost 6, with 16 bases in between. The CDR3 length is 15 residues. Germline CDR1 and CDR2: KGHSH and LQKENI. Here the CDR3 DNA reads TGTGCCAGCTCACCATTCGAGAATAGGGGCGATGGCTACACCTTC. It codes for CASSPFENRGDGYTF. The full variable domain, in which reference TRBV18 and TRBJ1-2 provide the parts outside the CDR3, is NAGVMQNPRHLVRRRGQEARLRCSPMKGHSHVYWYRQLPEEGLKFMVYLQKENIIDESGMPKERFSAEFPKEGPSILRIQQVVRGDSAAYFCASSPFENRGDGYTFGSGTRLTVV.

The chain recombines TRBV5-4 with TRBJ1-2; 7 positions match TRBD1. Germline CDR1 and CDR2: SGHNT and YYREEE (reference sequence). CDR3 length: 16 amino acids. V lost 0 bases to trimming and J lost 4 bases; unmatched junction nucleotides: 9. Here the CDR3 reads CASSLGGQSRSYGYTF. In DNA, the CDR3 is TGTGCCAGCAGCTTGGGGGGACAGTCACGGAGCTATGGCTACACCTTC.

This clone was seen a few times. This chain connects TRBV14 to TRBJ1-1; a weak D match, TRBD1 (6 bases). This CDR3 is 15 amino acids long. Germline V gene sequence: CDR1 SGHDN, CDR2 FVKESK. V was shortened by 0 bases and J by 4 bases, with 12 bases between the two germline ends. For the CDR3, the DNA is TGTGCCAGCAGCCAAGACGGGACAACAGGCACTGAAGCTTTCTTT. This translates into CASSQDGTTGTEAFF.